This T cell receptor (beta chain) was retrieved from a study of blood T cell repertoires in COVID-19. Participants were aged 18 to 89 years from 20 to 30 US areas. This CDR3 contains 15 residues. With 4 bases clipped from V and 5 bases from J, the junction kept 6 bases outside the gene matches. Germline loops: CDR1 SGHNT, CDR2 YENEEA. Clones were sequenced by immunoSEQ multiplex PCR, and TCRdb holds only the in-frame ones, with some missing. Of 140,000 or so clones detected, just under 85% appear once; the ten largest clones hold approximately 8.4%. Sequencing used PBMCs or T cells enriched from blood (not recorded which). The clonotype comes from a man aged 50 to 59 who had recovered from COVID-19. This chain links TRBV11-3 with TRBJ2-1; the match to TRBD1 covers 9 bases. The CDR3 loop reads CASSSRDRANNEQFF. CDR3 coding DNA: TGTGCCAGCAGCTCCCGGGACAGGGCTAACAATGAGCAGTTCTTC.